Following are 10 T cell receptor beta chains from one sample sequenced in a study of blood T cell repertoires in COVID-19. The assay was immunoSEQ multiplex PCR, and TCRdb's table has in-frame clones only and misses some. The repertoire has tens of thousands of clones, around 88% of them found once; the top ten carry 4.5% to 5%. The sample was peripheral blood. These receptors all stem from a man aged 55 to 70 with acute or convalescent COVID-19.

This chain connects TRBV28 to TRBJ1-2, with 8 nucleotides matching TRBD1. The CDR3 extends over 16 amino acids. V dropped 5 bases and J dropped 7; count of bases not matched to a gene: 15. Germline-derived CDR1 and CDR2 are MDHEN and SYDVKM. CDR3 amino acids: CASSGSRGRSSAGYTF. DNA of the CDR3: TGTGCCAGCAGTGGGTCCAGGGGGCGCTCCTCTGCTGGCTACACCTTC.

This clone was counted once. This chain connects TRBV15 to TRBJ2-7, with 7 positions matching TRBD2. The CDR3 loop spans 13 amino acids. Germline V gives CDR1 LNHNV, CDR2 YYDKDF (reference sequence). The V gene end was trimmed by 0 bases and the J gene end by 7 bases; junction bases not matched to a gene: 3. Written as DNA, the CDR3 is TGTGCCACCAGCAGAGATAAGGGAGGGGAGCAGTACTTC. This codes for CATSRDKGGEQYF.

This clone has more than one count but fewer than ten. The V and J genes are TRBV29-1 and TRBJ2-1; tentatively, D is TRBD2 (5 bases). The germline V gene encodes CDR1 SQVTM and CDR2 ANQGSEA. CDR3 length: 11 amino acids. V was pared by 3 bases and J by 7 bases, with 7 bases between. The CDR3 spells CSVDGNNEQFF. Written as DNA, the CDR3 is TGCAGCGTTGACGGGAATAATGAGCAGTTCTTC.

The V and J genes are TRBV18 and TRBJ1-2; tentative D call: TRBD1 (6 bases). This CDR3 is 14 amino acids long. Germline lookup yields CDR1 KGHSH and CDR2 LQKENI. Trimming shortened V by 0 bases and J by 4 bases, and 9 bases separated the two germline ends. CDR3 in DNA: TGTGCCAGCTCACCACCGGGGGGGCCCTATGGCTACACCTTC. It encodes CASSPPGGPYGYTF.

V and J are TRBV15 and TRBJ1-3; D is ambiguous. This CDR3 is 12 amino acids long. V was trimmed by 5 bases and J by 4 bases, leaving 6 bases between them. Germline lookup yields CDR1 LNHNV and CDR2 YYDKDF (reference sequence). CDR3 coding DNA: TGTGCCACCAGCCCTGGCGGAAACACCATATATTTT. This encodes CATSPGGNTIYF.

The gene calls are TRBV30 and TRBJ2-3, with TRBD2 matching over 13 bases. The germline gives CDR1 GTSNPN, CDR2 SVGIG (reference sequence). The CDR3 consists of 16 residues. V lost 6 bases and J lost 5; bases outside the gene matches: 11. CDR3 residues: CACSTGTSGAKDTQYF. The CDR3 DNA follows: TGTGCCTGTTCCACCGGGACTAGCGGGGCCAAAGATACGCAGTATTTT.

V usage is TRBV28 and J usage is TRBJ1-1; D is undetermined. Germline V CDR1 and CDR2: MDHEN, SYDVKM. V lost 2 bases and J lost 4, with 5 bases in between. The CDR3 sequence is 12 residues long. The DNA of the CDR3 is TGTGCCAGCAGTTTACCGGGCACTGAAGCTTTCTTT. Amino acid sequence: CASSLPGTEAFF.

The chain combines TRBV5-1 with TRBJ1-1; D ambiguous. Trimming removed 0 bases from V and 0 bases from J, with 12 bases in between. Germline lookup yields CDR1 SGHRS and CDR2 YFSETQ. The CDR3 is made up of 16 amino acids. The CDR3 bases are TGCGCCAGCAGCTTGGCCTACGGGAACATGAACACTGAAGCTTTCTTT. This sequence encodes CASSLAYGNMNTEAFF. Full variable domain (missing parts from reference TRBV5-1 and TRBJ1-1): KAGVTQTPRYLIKTRGQQVTLSCSPISGHRSVSWYQQTPGQGLQFLFEYFSETQRNKGNFPGRFSGRQFSNSRSEMNVSTLELGDSALYLCASSLAYGNMNTEAFFGQGTRLTVV.

This chain connects TRBV15 to TRBJ2-1, with TRBD2 matching over 10 bases. From germline, CDR1 is LNHNV and CDR2 YYDKDF (reference sequence). Germline trimming cut 0 bases from V and 0 bases from J; bases unmatched to any gene: 11. The CDR3 runs 20 residues. This CDR3 is CATSRDHPAGGPSSYNEQFF. DNA for the CDR3: TGTGCCACCAGCAGAGATCATCCAGCGGGAGGGCCGAGCTCCTACAATGAGCAGTTCTTC.

This chain joins TRBV7-8 and TRBJ1-1; 7 bases are shared with TRBD1. The trim removed 5 bases at V and 6 bases at J, leaving 12 bases unmatched. This CDR3 is built from 15 residues. CDR1 and CDR2 from the germline V gene are SGHVS and FQNEAQ. The CDR3 sequence: CASSDTRQGSAEAFF. In nucleotides, the CDR3 is TGTGCCAGCAGCGACACCCGACAGGGCTCGGCTGAAGCTTTCTTT.